This is a list of T cell receptor beta chains from one sample in a study of yellow fever vaccine responses in identical twins. MiXCR was run by TCRdb on the RT-PCR reads, yielding one entry per CDR3 protein. The sample lists over 5,500 distinct CDR3 sequences, 84% seen once, with about 3.4% in the top ten. The material was T cells from blood (PBMCs), unsorted or a sorted subset (not recorded which), obtained before or after yellow fever vaccination (not recorded which). The receptor set was obtained from a woman between 18 and 29 years old who received the yellow fever vaccine. The CDR3 runs from the conserved cysteine through the conserved F or W. A D gene is named only where the DNA matches it firmly. A row's size may be missing; if present it is once, few, many or a size class.

D | J | size | V | DNA | CDR3
TRBD1 | TRBJ1-5 | - | TRBV15 | TGTGCCACCAGCAGAGTAGGACAGGGCGATAGCAATCAGCCCCAGCATTTT | CATSRVGQGDSNQPQHF
- | TRBJ2-1 | - | TRBV28 | TGTGCCAGCAGTCCACCCCCGTCTCCCTACAATGAGCAGTTCTTC | CASSPPPSPYNEQFF
- | TRBJ2-7 | - | TRBV27 | TGTGCCAGCAGTTTAACCCCCTTATACTACGAGCAGTACTTC | CASSLTPLYYEQYF
- | TRBJ1-5 | few | TRBV20-1 | TGCAGTGCCCGAGACAGGCTCCTTTATCAGCCCCAGCATTTT | CSARDRLLYQPQHF
- | TRBJ1-5 | once | TRBV6-2/TRBV6-3 | TGTGCCAGCAGTTACGACCTTGATCAGCCCCAGCATTTT | CASSYDLDQPQHF
- | TRBJ2-5 | - | TRBV4-1 | TGCGCCAGCAGCCAAGATCGTCGGGGAGAGACCCAGTACTTC | CASSQDRRGETQYF
- | TRBJ1-1 | - | TRBV29-1 | TGCAGCGTTGCGGGACAAAAGAACACTGAAGCTTTCTTT | CSVAGQKNTEAFF
TRBD2 | TRBJ2-2 | once | TRBV7-9 | TGTGCCAGCAGCTTAGTTGCTGCGGGGGCCGGGGAGCTGTTTTTT | CASSLVAAGAGELFF
TRBD1 | TRBJ2-7 | - | TRBV24-1 | TGTGCCACCAGTGGGCCGGGACAGTCCTACGAGCAGTACTTC | CATSGPGQSYEQYF
- | TRBJ2-5 | - | TRBV29-1 | TGCAGCGTTGTTAGCGCAACCACCCAAGAGACCCAGTACTTC | CSVVSATTQETQYF
- | TRBJ1-2 | - | TRBV29-1 | TGCAGCGTTGAAACAGTATATGGCTACACCTTC | CSVETVYGYTF
- | TRBJ2-3 | - | TRBV27 | TGTGCCAGCAGTTTATCGTCGAGGGAGAGCACAGATACGCAGTATTTT | CASSLSSRESTDTQYF
- | TRBJ2-7 | few | TRBV6-5 | TGTGCCAGCAGTTACTCCGCCGGATCCTACGAGCAGTACTTC | CASSYSAGSYEQYF
TRBD1 | TRBJ2-7 | - | TRBV29-1 | TGCAGCGTTACACGTCGGGACAGTCGGGCAGACGAGCAGTACTTC | CSVTRRDSRADEQYF
TRBD1 | TRBJ1-1 | - | TRBV5-1 | TGCGCCAGCAGCTTGGGGGCGGGACAGGGGGCTTTGGACACTGAAGCTTTCTTT | CASSLGAGQGALDTEAFF